These 10 T cell receptor beta chains came from one sample sequenced in a study of shared clonotypes between healthy human individuals. It was CD45RO-negative cells, positively selected for CCR7, that made up naive CD8 cells, with terminally differentiated effector memory CD45RA+ cells excluded. The protocol was immunoSEQ multiplex PCR, while the TCRdb copy is restricted to in-frame clones and leaves out a portion. Of approximately 2,000,000 clones detected, about 93% appear once; the ten largest clones hold around 1.8%. The sample consisted of naive CD8+ T cells from PBMCs. The receptors were gathered from a man between 18 and 35 years old in good health. Some clones in this sample may be carry-over from other donors' samples.

V and J are TRBV28 and TRBJ2-2; 8 bases line up with TRBD1. Germline CDR1 MDHEN, CDR2 SYDVKM. This CDR3 is 13 amino acids long. Trimming removed 6 bases from V and 7 bases from J; junction bases left unmatched: 4. DNA of the CDR3: TGTGCCAGCAGCCTGGACAGGGTCGGGGAGCTGTTTTTT. This encodes CASSLDRVGELFF.

The genes are TRBV18 and TRBJ1-5, with 7 nucleotides matching TRBD1. Germline V gene lookup returns CDR1 KGHSH and CDR2 LQKENI. There are 15 residues in the CDR3. After removal of 3 bases from V and 15 bases from J, the junction contained 17 bases not matched to a gene. DNA for the CDR3: TGTGCCAGCTCACCGGACAGGCTTCTAACCGCTGCGGCGCATTTT. Its translation is CASSPDRLLTAAAHF.

The rearrangement joins TRBV9 to TRBJ1-2, with unresolved D. This CDR3 has 15 amino acids. The germline V gene has CDR1 SGDLS and CDR2 YYNGEE. The germline V and J ends were trimmed by 5 bases and 4 bases, with 18 bases remaining between them. For the CDR3, the DNA is TGTGCCAGCAGTCCAACTACGGCATCTCCCTATGGCTACACCTTC. It codes for CASSPTTASPYGYTF.

This clone is a singleton in its sample. The J gene is TRBJ1-2, the V gene TRBV11-1; unclear D gene. The V end was cut by 5 bases, the J end by 4 bases, with 14 bases between. The CDR3 extends over 14 amino acids. Germline-derived CDR1 and CDR2 are SGHAT and FQDESV (reference sequence). Here the CDR3 DNA reads TGTGCCAGCAGCCTCACGGAGGGAACCTATGGCTACACCTTC. This encodes CASSLTEGTYGYTF.

The gene calls are TRBV30 and TRBJ2-7; 7 bases align to TRBD1. The CDR3 loop spans 12 amino acids. Trimming took 4 bases from V and 5 from J; bases not matched to a gene: 5. CDR1 and CDR2 from the germline V gene are GTSNPN and SVGIG (reference sequence). This CDR3 reads CAWTEQGNEQYF. The CDR3 DNA follows: TGTGCCTGGACCGAACAGGGGAACGAGCAGTACTTC.

This clone was picked up a small number of times. The gene calls are TRBV6-1 and TRBJ1-1; no firm D call. Trimming removed 10 bases at V and 3 bases at J, with 9 bases between. The germline gives CDR1 MNHNS, CDR2 SASEGT. This CDR3 has 11 residues. CDR3 bases: TGTGCCACCCTCGGGCACACTGAAGCTTTCTTT. It is translated as CATLGHTEAFF.

This chain connects TRBV5-1 to TRBJ2-7, with 7 bases that match TRBD2. Germline loops: CDR1 SGHRS, CDR2 YFSETQ. J lost 5 bases, V lost 3 bases, and 17 bases had no gene match. This CDR3 region has 17 residues. CDR3 DNA sequence: TGCGCCAGCAGCTGGGTATCCAGCGGGACGTCACTCGACGAGCAGTACTTC. It specifies CASSWVSSGTSLDEQYF.

J is TRBJ1-5 and V is TRBV11-3; maybe TRBD1 (5 bases). CDR1 and CDR2 from the germline V gene are SGHNT and YENEEA. V lost 2 bases and J lost 0, with 11 bases in between. This CDR3 region has 16 residues. As DNA, the CDR3 is TGTGCCAGCAGCTTATTACAGGAGCATAGCAATCAGCCCCAGCATTTT. The encoded protein is CASSLLQEHSNQPQHF.

The chain recombines TRBV4-3 with TRBJ2-3; D call uncertain. V shed 3 bases and J shed 5 bases, with 9 bases lying between them. This CDR3 region has 13 residues. CDR1 is LGHNA, CDR2 YSLEER, per germline. CDR3 region: CASSQSLEDTQYF. The CDR3 DNA is TGCGCCAGCAGCCAGTCCCTCGAAGATACGCAGTATTTT.

This clone was recorded once. The V call is TRBV7-9, the J call TRBJ2-2, with TRBD2 as a possible D gene (6 bases). CDR3 length: 15 residues. Per the germline V gene, CDR1 is SEHNR and CDR2 is FQNEAQ (reference sequence). V lost 6 bases and J 5 bases, leaving 16 bases between the germline ends. The CDR3 spells CASSRTEGPTGELFF. The DNA for the CDR3 is TGTGCCAGCAGTCGTACGGAGGGGCCGACCGGGGAGCTGTTTTTT.